A single T cell receptor (beta chain) is shown here with its context. The data were taken from a study of blood T cell repertoires in COVID-19. Across the study: Nucleic acid was either cDNA or gDNA, and it came from T cells, B-cell-depleted T cells, or PBMCs.

Germline V lookup: CDR1 SGDLS, CDR2 YYNGEE. The CDR3 has 15 amino acids. Trimming removed 7 bases from V and 2 bases from J, with 19 bases in between. As originally analysed: Scientists estimated how many nucleated cells there were by amplifying reference gene primers. Using immunoSEQ multiplex PCR, the repertoire was profiled, and TCRdb retains in-frame clones only, with some absent. Clonal size and the V and J genes are those of that table, whereas D and trimming came from the DNA. The repertoire holds fewer than 85,000 clones, with under 95% as singletons. The material sequenced was peripheral blood. The sequence came from a human donor in a cohort sampled during active COVID-19. The chain has TRBV9 and TRBJ2-7, with D maybe TRBD2 (7 bases). The CDR3, as DNA: TGTGCCAGCGGAAGAGGGGGGGGCGCAACCTACGAGCAGTACTTC. Its protein product is CASGRGGGATYEQYF.